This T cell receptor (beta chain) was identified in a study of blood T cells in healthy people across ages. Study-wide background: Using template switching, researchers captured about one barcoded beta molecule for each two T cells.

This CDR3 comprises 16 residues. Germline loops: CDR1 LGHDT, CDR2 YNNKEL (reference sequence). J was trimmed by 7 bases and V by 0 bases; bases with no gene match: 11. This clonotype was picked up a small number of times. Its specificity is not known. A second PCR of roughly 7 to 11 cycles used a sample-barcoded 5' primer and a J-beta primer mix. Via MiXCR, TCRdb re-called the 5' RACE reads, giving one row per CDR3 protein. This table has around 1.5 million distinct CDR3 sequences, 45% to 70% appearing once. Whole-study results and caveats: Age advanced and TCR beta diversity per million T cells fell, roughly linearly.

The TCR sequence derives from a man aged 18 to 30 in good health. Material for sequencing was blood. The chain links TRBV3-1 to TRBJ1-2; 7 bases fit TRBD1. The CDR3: CASSQDPETGYSGYTF. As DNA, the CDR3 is TGTGCCAGCAGCCAAGATCCGGAGACAGGGTATTCTGGCTACACCTTC.